A single sample is the source of the 8 T cell receptor beta chains below, sequenced in a study of control samples from healthy donors and cancer patients. The protocol was immunoSEQ multiplex PCR, while the TCRdb copy is restricted to in-frame clones and leaves out a portion. Among about 71,000 clones listed, around 92% were seen once. The sequencing sample was made of PBMCs. The source of these receptors is a man aged 55 to 70 with lung cancer.

The genes are TRBV7-3 and TRBJ2-3; D gene uncertain. The CDR3 totals 13 residues. V was clipped by 5 bases and J by 3 bases, with 9 bases between them. Germline assignment: CDR1 SGHTA and CDR2 FQGTGA. The CDR3 DNA is TGTGCCAGCAGCCTCTACCAAACAGATACGCAGTATTTT. Translating it yields CASSLYQTDTQYF.

The chain combines TRBV7-9 with TRBJ1-1; no definite D call. Germline lookup yields CDR1 SEHNR and CDR2 FQNEAQ (reference sequence). This CDR3 is 14 amino acids long. Trimming cost V 5 bases and J 1 base, with 11 bases left between them. CDR3 bases: TGTGCCAGCAGCCCAGCCAGGCCGAACACTGAAGCTTTCTTT. Translating it yields CASSPARPNTEAFF.

The V gene is TRBV27, the J gene TRBJ2-3, with a weak D call TRBD1 (6 bases). The CDR3 runs to 18 residues. The germline V gene has CDR1 MNHEY and CDR2 SMNVEV (reference sequence). Trimming removed 5 bases at V and 2 bases at J, with 23 bases between. This CDR3 reads CASSPTGQPRTYTDTQYF. As DNA, the CDR3 is TGTGCCAGCAGTCCCACAGGACAGCCAAGGACCTACACAGATACGCAGTATTTT.

This clone has just one count. V is TRBV7-9 and J is TRBJ2-1; D possibly corresponds to TRBD2 (6 bases). The CDR3 covers 11 residues. Germline values: CDR1 SEHNR, CDR2 FQNEAQ (reference sequence). With 7 bases removed from V and 10 bases from J, the gap between germline ends came to 11 bases. CDR3 sequence: CASTNGGEQFF. The CDR3 coding sequence is TGTGCCAGCACTAACGGAGGGGAGCAGTTCTTC.

The V gene is TRBV21-1, the J gene TRBJ1-2; the listed D gene, TRBD1, was not tested against the DNA. TRBV21-1 represents a pseudogene. This CDR3 has 16 residues. The CDR3: CASSIPSGQGAWGYTF. CDR3 DNA sequence: TGTGCCAGCAGCATCCCCTCGGGACAGGGGGCGTGGGGCTACACCTTC.

The V call is TRBV24-1, the J call TRBJ2-5, with D possibly matching TRBD2 (5 bases). The CDR3 has 16 amino acids. CDR1 KGHDR and CDR2 SFDVKD come from the germline V gene. Trimming shortened V by 4 bases and J by 2 bases, and 16 bases separated the two germline ends. Written as DNA, the CDR3 is TGTGCCACCAGTGACAACGGGTCCGGGGATCAAGAGACCCAGTACTTC. The encoded protein is CATSDNGSGDQETQYF.

This rearrangement joins TRBV18 to TRBJ2-1; TRBD1 matches at 7 bases. Germline V gives CDR1 KGHSH, CDR2 LQKENI. The CDR3 runs to 16 residues. V shed 3 bases, J shed 2 bases, and the junction held 7 bases outside the gene matches. CDR3 residues: CASSPRGQSAYNEQFF. For the CDR3, the DNA is TGTGCCAGCTCACCCCGGGGACAGTCGGCCTACAATGAGCAGTTCTTC.

This rearrangement joins TRBV2 to TRBJ2-3; no reliable D call. Germline CDR1 SNHLY, CDR2 FYNNEI. Between the trimmed V and J ends, which lost 8 bases and 6 bases, there was a span of 9 bases. The CDR3 consists of 11 residues. In DNA form, the CDR3 reads TGTGCCAGCGGCCGTTGGGATACGCAGTATTTT. This encodes CASGRWDTQYF.